The source of this TCR beta chain is a study of cytomegalovirus exposure and HLA in healthy donors. Healthy bone marrow donors made up the cohort. Primers for the PCR totalled 60 Vbeta and 13 Jbeta. Method: immunoSEQ multiplex PCR; TCRdb's copy keeps in-frame clones and lacks some. The profile shows fewer than 100,000 clones, approximately 79% of them singletons. The material sequenced was PBMCs. This receptor was taken from a female donor in good health and CMV-seronegative.

CDR3 bases: TGTGCCACCAGCAGGACCGGGACAGGGAAGGAGACCCAGTACTTC. As protein: CATSRTGTGKETQYF. The chain combines TRBV15 with TRBJ2-5; 9 positions match TRBD1. This CDR3 has 15 amino acids. Unmatched junction bases numbered 7, after V lost 3 bases and J lost 5 bases. Germline CDR1 is LNHNV and CDR2 is YYDKDF (reference sequence). Based on the CDR3 plus reference TRBV15 and TRBJ2-5, the full variable domain is DAMVIQNPRYQVTQFGKPVTLSCSQTLNHNVMYWYQQKSSQAPKLLFHYYDKDFNNEADTPDNFQSRRPNTSFCFLDIRSPGLGDTAMYLCATSRTGTGKETQYFGPGTRLLVL.